The subject of this entry is one T cell receptor (beta chain). With V trimmed by 5 bases and J by 0 bases, 7 bases remained unmatched. Germline lookup yields CDR1 SGHVS and CDR2 FQNEAQ. This CDR3 is built from 18 residues. This sample was taken from a study of shared clonotypes between healthy human individuals. As defined, naive CD8 cells were CD45RO-negative and positively selected for CCR7, with terminally differentiated effector memory CD45RA+ cells excluded. Measured with immunoSEQ multiplex PCR; TCRdb has only the in-frame clones, and not every one. The sample has over 2 million clones, approximately 95% seen once.

Sequences were obtained from naive CD8+ T cells sorted from blood. This clonotype was obtained from a man younger than 35 in good health. This sequence joins TRBV7-8 and TRBJ2-1; 13 bases map to TRBD2. The CDR3 nucleotides are TGTGCCAGCAGCCTGGGGACTAGCGGGACCGCCTCCTACAATGAGCAGTTCTTC. Translating gives CASSLGTSGTASYNEQFF.